Listed here are 17 T cell receptor beta chains from one sample, sequenced in a study of identical twins. TCRdb reanalysed the 5' RACE reads using MiXCR and keeps one entry per CDR3 protein. The sample consists of around 470,000 distinct CDR3 sequences, approximately 15% of them appearing once. The same data also contributed to another study, on yellow fever vaccine responses in identical twins.

The specimen was CD4+ T cells sorted from blood. These receptors were taken from a woman aged 18 to 35 in good health.

This clonotype was observed a few times. The V call is TRBV7-2, the J call TRBJ2-2; possibly TRBD2 for D (5 bases). Germline V lookup: CDR1 SGHTA, CDR2 FQGNSA. This CDR3 has 14 residues. The V and J ends lost 3 bases and 3 bases respectively, with 8 bases between them. The CDR3 reads CASSFKRDTGELFF. DNA of the CDR3: TGTGCCAGCAGCTTTAAGAGGGACACCGGGGAGCTGTTTTTT. The complete variable domain, with remaining parts taken from reference TRBV7-2 and TRBJ2-2, reads GAGVSQSPSNKVTEKGKDVELRCDPISGHTALYWYRQSLGQGLEFLIYFQGNSAPDKSGLPSDRFSAERTGGSVSTLTIQRTQQEDSAVYLCASSFKRDTGELFFGEGSRLTVL.

In the case of this clonotype: A read error is possible here, since a much larger clone lies one base away. The chain recombines TRBV29-1 with TRBJ2-7, with D perhaps TRBD1 (6 bases). Trimming stripped 5 bases from V and 4 bases from J, with 12 bases between. The CDR3 extends over 12 amino acids. The germline V gene has CDR1 SQVTM and CDR2 ANQGSEA. The DNA of the CDR3 is TGCAGCGTTACGGGACATGGGTACGAGCAGTACTTC. Its translation: CSVTGHGYEQYF.

The chain carries TRBV7-6 and TRBJ2-1; 7 bases are a match to TRBD1. The CDR3 covers 15 residues. Trimming took 1 base from V and 6 from J; bases not matched to a gene: 6. Germline loops: CDR1 SGHVS, CDR2 FNYEAQ. This chain's CDR3 is CASSLGHSGGNEQFF. CDR3 nucleotide sequence: TGTGCCAGCAGCTTAGGCCACTCAGGGGGCAATGAGCAGTTCTTC.

The rearrangement links TRBV6-1 to TRBJ2-7; 7 nucleotides line up with TRBD1. The germline CDR1 and CDR2 sequences are MNHNS and SASEGT. The CDR3 has 15 residues. With V trimmed by 2 bases and J by 0 bases, 4 bases remained unmatched. The CDR3 coding sequence is TGTGCCAGCAGTGAAACAGGGGTCCCCTCCTACGAGCAGTACTTC. It is translated as CASSETGVPSYEQYF.

This clonotype has a handful of counts. The J gene is TRBJ2-3, the V gene TRBV19; 10 nucleotides align to TRBD2. The CDR3 is 15 residues long. Germline trimming cut 3 bases from V and 6 bases from J; bases unmatched to any gene: 6. The V gene's germline CDR1 is LNHDA and CDR2 SQIVND (reference sequence). CDR3 in amino acids: CASSISSGGLDTQYF. CDR3 coding DNA: TGTGCCAGTAGTATTTCTAGCGGGGGATTGGATACGCAGTATTTT.

The V gene is TRBV20-1, the J gene TRBJ2-1, with D maybe TRBD1 (6 bases). Trimming shortened V by 4 bases and J by 4 bases, and 14 bases separated the two germline ends. The CDR3 sequence is 14 residues long. CDR1 is DFQATT, CDR2 SNEGSKA, per germline (reference sequence). This chain's CDR3 is CSAIAGTTYNEQFF. DNA for the CDR3: TGCAGTGCTATTGCCGGGACAACTTACAATGAGCAGTTCTTC.

The CDR3, as DNA: TGCAGCGTTGCCGGGACCCACGAGCAGTACTTC. Translation gives CSVAGTHEQYF. The chain links TRBV29-1 to TRBJ2-7; D possibly matches TRBD1 or TRBD2 (5 bases each). From germline, CDR1 is SQVTM and CDR2 ANQGSEA. This CDR3 region has 11 residues. V was trimmed by 4 bases and J by 5 bases, leaving 9 bases between them.

This chain connects TRBV12-3 or TRBV12-4 to TRBJ2-2, with D uncertain. Trimming left V 5 bases short and J 5 bases short, with 12 bases between. The CDR3 has 14 residues. Here the CDR3 DNA reads TGTGCCAGCAGTCCGCACAGTCGGACCGGGGAGCTGTTTTTT. Residues: CASSPHSRTGELFF.

The chain is built from TRBV5-5 and TRBJ2-5; D gene uncertain. This CDR3 is 13 amino acids long. V lost 2 bases, J lost 5 bases, and 10 bases lay in between. From germline, CDR1 is SGHKS and CDR2 YYEKEE (reference sequence). The CDR3 coding sequence is TGTGCCAGCAGCTTAAGTCCGTGGGAGACCCAGTACTTC. It translates to CASSLSPWETQYF.

This sequence joins TRBV15 and TRBJ2-1; D might be TRBD2 (5 bases). Germline values: CDR1 LNHNV, CDR2 YYDKDF (reference sequence). The CDR3 is 13 residues long. V was clipped by 5 bases and J by 6 bases, with 11 bases between them. The CDR3 loop is CATSADWVNEQFF. For the CDR3, the DNA is TGTGCCACCAGCGCGGACTGGGTCAATGAGCAGTTCTTC.

This clonotype was seen a handful of times. This chain uses TRBV20-1 with TRBJ1-3; unclear D gene. The CDR3 has 12 residues. The V and J ends lost 5 bases and 0 bases respectively, with 5 bases between them. CDR1 is DFQATT and CDR2 is SNEGSKA in the germline V gene (reference sequence). This CDR3 reads CSAQSSGNTIYF. The CDR3 nucleotides read TGCAGTGCTCAGAGCTCTGGAAACACCATATATTTT.

This clonotype has more than one count but fewer than ten. J is TRBJ2-7 and V is TRBV11-2; 8 bases align to TRBD2. Germline-derived CDR1 and CDR2 are SGHAT and FQNNGV. The CDR3 totals 15 residues. Germline trimming cut 1 base from V and 3 bases from J; bases unmatched to any gene: 5. CDR3 DNA: TGTGCCAGCAGCTTAGTACTAGCGGCGAACTACGAGCAGTACTTC. Translating gives CASSLVLAANYEQYF.

This clonotype appeared a few times. V is TRBV5-1 and J is TRBJ2-3; the D gene is possibly TRBD2 (7 bases). Looked up from germline, CDR1 is SGHRS and CDR2 is YFSETQ. The CDR3 sequence is 15 residues long. V was pared by 4 bases and J by 0 bases, with 12 bases between. CDR3 DNA sequence: TGCGCCAGCAGCGGGGAGGGGGGGAGCACAGATACGCAGTATTTT. Residues: CASSGEGGSTDTQYF.

The chain uses TRBV11-2 and TRBJ2-5; D uncertain. The V gene lost 3 bases and the J gene lost 5 bases, with 10 bases spanning the gap. The length of the CDR3 is 13 residues. From germline, CDR1 is SGHAT and CDR2 FQNNGV. The CDR3, as DNA: TGTGCCAGCAGCTTCCTGCCCCGCGAGACCCAGTACTTC. Translating gives CASSFLPRETQYF. Full variable domain (missing parts from reference TRBV11-2 and TRBJ2-5): EAGVAQSPRYKIIEKRQSVAFWCNPISGHATLYWYQQILGQGPKLLIQFQNNGVVDDSQLPKDRFSAERLKGVDSTLKIQPAKLEDSAVYLCASSFLPRETQYFGPGTRLLVL.

This clonotype was found a few times. V gene TRBV12-3 or TRBV12-4 combines with J gene TRBJ2-2; 14 positions agree with TRBD2. Trimming removed 6 bases from V and 6 bases from J; junction bases left unmatched: 9. The length of the CDR3 is 17 residues. The CDR3 spells CASSRRTSGGFPGELFF. The CDR3 nucleotides read TGTGCCAGCAGCCGACGGACTAGCGGGGGGTTCCCCGGGGAGCTGTTTTTT.

In its sample, this clonotype was seen a few times. The chain joins TRBV20-1 to TRBJ2-1; a weak D match, TRBD2 (5 bases). The CDR3 contains 16 residues. Germline CDR1 reads DFQATT; CDR2 reads SNEGSKA (reference sequence). Trimming stripped 5 bases from V and 0 bases from J, with 17 bases between. The CDR3 reads CSAPLRTGSSYNEQFF. CDR3 nucleotides: TGCAGTGCTCCCCTGAGGACGGGGAGCTCCTACAATGAGCAGTTCTTC.

This clonotype was counted only a few times. The chain employs TRBV5-1 and TRBJ2-1; 11 nucleotides match TRBD2. V dropped 0 bases and J dropped 14; count of bases not matched to a gene: 13. CDR3 length: 16 amino acids. Germline lookup yields CDR1 SGHRS and CDR2 YFSETQ. The CDR3 region is CASSLAGLAGGQGEFF. CDR3 bases: TGCGCCAGCAGCTTGGCCGGGCTAGCGGGGGGCCAGGGGGAGTTCTTC. The full variable domain, rest sourced from reference TRBV5-1 and TRBJ2-1, is KAGVTQTPRYLIKTRGQQVTLSCSPISGHRSVSWYQQTPGQGLQFLFEYFSETQRNKGNFPGRFSGRQFSNSRSEMNVSTLELGDSALYLCASSLAGLAGGQGEFFGPGTRLTVL.